This TCR beta chain derives from a study of post-analysis software for immune sequencing data. Whole-study context: The study covered relapsing-remitting, secondary progressive and progressive-relapsing courses of multiple sclerosis.

Findings and limits, study-wide: The authors found that F measure strongly co-clustered same-batch samples. The normalized Chao1 diversity of multiple sclerosis patients was significantly lower than that of controls. Controls showed lower frequencies than patients for a handful of TRBV segments, and TRBV5-6, TRBV5-1 and TRBV20-1 were among these.

The TCR beta cDNA libraries contained unique molecular identifiers. Researchers reported roughly 510,000 cDNA molecules coming from around 1 to 10 million T cells. TCRdb itself ran the PCR reads through MiXCR, one entry per CDR3 protein. The table lists approximately 660,000 distinct CDR3 sequences, more than 50% of them singletons, with over 9% in the top ten. Worth noting for this clonotype: The antigen is unknown.

V gave up 5 bases and J gave up 0 bases; unmatched junction bases: 13. There are 18 residues in the CDR3. Germline lookup yields CDR1 LNHDA and CDR2 SQIVND (reference sequence). Source material: blood. The V and J genes are TRBV19 and TRBJ1-5, with 7 nucleotides matching TRBD1. The origin of this receptor is a girl aged 2 to 10 with multiple sclerosis. CDR3 in DNA: TGTGCCAGTAGTCACCGTTGGACAGGCCTCTATAGCAATCAGCCCCAGCATTTT. Translating gives CASSHRWTGLYSNQPQHF.